What follows are 2 T cell receptor beta chains derived from one specimen sequenced in a study of OX40 agonist ivuxolimab in advanced cancers. The protocol was immunoSEQ multiplex PCR, while the TCRdb copy is restricted to in-frame clones and leaves out a portion. The sample lists 60,000 to 75,000 clones; roughly four fifths were seen once. Material: CD4+ or CD8+ T cells sorted from blood, obtained in a trial of the OX40 agonist ivuxolimab. These receptors were taken from an adult with an advanced solid tumor such as melanoma, head and neck, liver or kidney cancer.

This chain joins TRBV6-1 and TRBJ1-5; 8 positions match TRBD1. Germline trimming cut 7 bases from V and 3 bases from J; bases unmatched to any gene: 8. Germline V lookup: CDR1 MNHNS, CDR2 SASEGT. The CDR3 extends over 15 amino acids. The CDR3 reads CASNGKDRVNQPQHF. CDR3 DNA sequence: TGTGCCAGCAATGGTAAGGACAGGGTCAATCAGCCCCAGCATTTT.

This clone showed up just once. The chain recombines TRBV11-2 with TRBJ2-1, with 10 bases matching TRBD2. Germline lookup yields CDR1 SGHAT and CDR2 FQNNGV. J was trimmed by 2 bases and V by 6 bases; bases with no gene match: 4. The CDR3 is made up of 15 amino acids. CDR3 DNA sequence: TGTGCCAGCAGAGTCACTAGCGGGGCCTACAATGAGCAGTTCTTC. Amino acids: CASRVTSGAYNEQFF.